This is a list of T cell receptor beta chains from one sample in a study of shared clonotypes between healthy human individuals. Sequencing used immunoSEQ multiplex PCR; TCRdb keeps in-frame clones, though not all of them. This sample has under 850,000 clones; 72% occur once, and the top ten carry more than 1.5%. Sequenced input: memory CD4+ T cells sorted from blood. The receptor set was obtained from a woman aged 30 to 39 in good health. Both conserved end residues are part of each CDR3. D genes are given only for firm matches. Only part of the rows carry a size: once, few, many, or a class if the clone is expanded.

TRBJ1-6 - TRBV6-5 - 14 TGTGCCAGCAGTCCTCCGGACGGGAATTCACCCCTCCACTTT CASSPPDGNSPLHF
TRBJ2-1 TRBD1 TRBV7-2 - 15 TGTGCCAGCCGTACGACAGGGCCCACCTACAATGAGCAGTTCTTC CASRTTGPTYNEQFF
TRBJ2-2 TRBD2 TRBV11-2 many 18 TGTGCCAGCACCGACCGCGGAGTAGCGGGGCTGAACACCGGGGAGCTGTTTTTT CASTDRGVAGLNTGELFF
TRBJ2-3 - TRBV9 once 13 TGTGCCAGCAGATCAGGGGGGGCAGATACGCAGTATTTT CASRSGGADTQYF
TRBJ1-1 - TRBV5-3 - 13 TGTGCCAGAAGCTTGACAGGGAAAACTGAAGCTTTCTTT CARSLTGKTEAFF
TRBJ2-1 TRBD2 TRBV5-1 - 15 TGCGCCAGCAGCTTGGCCGGGACTAGCAATAATGAGCAGTTCTTC CASSLAGTSNNEQFF
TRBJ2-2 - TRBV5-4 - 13 TGTGTCAGCAGCTTGGATAACACCGGGGAGCTGTTTTTT CVSSLDNTGELFF
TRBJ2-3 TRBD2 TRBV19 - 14 TGTGCCACCCGGACTAGCGGGAGCACAGATACGCAGTATTTT CATRTSGSTDTQYF
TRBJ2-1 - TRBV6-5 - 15 TGTGCCAGCAGTTACTCGCGGGACAACTACAATGAGCAGTTCTTC CASSYSRDNYNEQFF
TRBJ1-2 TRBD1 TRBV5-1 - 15 TGCGCCAGCAGCTTGACCGGGACAGGGGACTATGGCTACACCTTC CASSLTGTGDYGYTF
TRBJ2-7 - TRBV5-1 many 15 TGCGCCAGCAGCTTGGATTTGACGCGGGGTTACGAGCAGTACTTC CASSLDLTRGYEQYF
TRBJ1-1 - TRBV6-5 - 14 TGTGCCAGCAGTTACTCGCAGGGAGACACTGAAGCTTTCTTT CASSYSQGDTEAFF
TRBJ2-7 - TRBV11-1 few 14 TGTGCCAGCACCCCACACGGCCTTGGGGCCGAGCAGTACTTC CASTPHGLGAEQYF
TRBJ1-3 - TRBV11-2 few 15 TGTGCCAGCAGCTTACAAACAGGGCCTGGAAACACCATATATTTT CASSLQTGPGNTIYF
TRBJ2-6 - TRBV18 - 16 TGTGCCAGCTCACCGACCGGCCAGACTGGGGCCAACGTCCTGACTTTC CASSPTGQTGANVLTF
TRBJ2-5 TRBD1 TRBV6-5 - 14 TGTGCCAGCAGTTGGGACAGAACCCAAGAGACCCAGTACTTC CASSWDRTQETQYF
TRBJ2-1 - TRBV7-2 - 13 TGTGCCAGCAGCCCCCAGGGGTACAATGAGCAGTTCTTC CASSPQGYNEQFF
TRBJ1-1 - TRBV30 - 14 TGTGCCTGGAGTGTACTGGGGCCACCCAACGGAGCTTTCTTT CAWSVLGPPNGAFF
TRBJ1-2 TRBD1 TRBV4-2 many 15 TGTGCCAGCAGCCAGGCCGGGACAGGGGGCTTGCGGTACACCTTC CASSQAGTGGLRYTF
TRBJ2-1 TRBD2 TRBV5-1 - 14 TGCGCCAGCAACCTAGCGGGAGGGTACAATGAGCAGTTCTTC CASNLAGGYNEQFF
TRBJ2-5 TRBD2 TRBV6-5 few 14 TGTGCCAGCAGAAGCCCCGGGACTAGCCCGAACACGTACTTC CASRSPGTSPNTYF
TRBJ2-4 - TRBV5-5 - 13 TGTGCCAGCAGCCCGGGGCCTAATACCATTCAGTACTTC CASSPGPNTIQYF
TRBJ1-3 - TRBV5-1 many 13 TGCGCCAGCAGCTTGGAGGACGGAAACACCATATATTTT CASSLEDGNTIYF
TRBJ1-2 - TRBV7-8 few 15 TGTGCCAGCAGCTTAGTTCCAGGGTCTAACTATGGCTACACCTTC CASSLVPGSNYGYTF
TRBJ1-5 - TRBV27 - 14 TGTGCCAGCAGTTCCCGACGGAGCAATCAGCCCCAGCATTTT CASSSRRSNQPQHF
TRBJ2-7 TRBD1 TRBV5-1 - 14 TGCGCCAGCAGCTTAGGGGGACAGGGCGGCGGGCAGTACTTC CASSLGGQGGGQYF
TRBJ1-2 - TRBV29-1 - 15 TGCAGCGTTGAAGGACAAGGGCCCAGGGGCTATGGCTACACCTTC CSVEGQGPRGYGYTF
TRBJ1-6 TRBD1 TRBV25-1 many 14 TGTGCCAGCAGCACATCAGGGGGCTCTTCACCCCTCCACTTT CASSTSGGSSPLHF
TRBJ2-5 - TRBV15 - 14 TGTGCCACCAGCACCCGGGAGCGGCAAGAGACCCAGTACTTC CATSTRERQETQYF